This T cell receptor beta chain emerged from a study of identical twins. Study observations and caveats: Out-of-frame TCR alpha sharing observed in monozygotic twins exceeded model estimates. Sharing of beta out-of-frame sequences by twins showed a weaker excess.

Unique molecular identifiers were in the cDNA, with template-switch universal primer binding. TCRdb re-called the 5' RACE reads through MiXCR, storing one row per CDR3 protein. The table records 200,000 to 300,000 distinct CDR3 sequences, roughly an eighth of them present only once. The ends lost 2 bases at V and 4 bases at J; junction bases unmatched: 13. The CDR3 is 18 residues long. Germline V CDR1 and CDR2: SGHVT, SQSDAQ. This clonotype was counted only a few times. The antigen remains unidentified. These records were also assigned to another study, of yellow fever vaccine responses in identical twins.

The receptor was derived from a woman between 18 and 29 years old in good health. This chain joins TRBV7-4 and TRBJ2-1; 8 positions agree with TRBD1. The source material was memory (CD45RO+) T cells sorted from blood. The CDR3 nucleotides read TGTGCCAGCAGCTTACGGCTGGGGCAGGGGGCCGGGTACAATGAGCAGTTCTTC. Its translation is CASSLRLGQGAGYNEQFF.